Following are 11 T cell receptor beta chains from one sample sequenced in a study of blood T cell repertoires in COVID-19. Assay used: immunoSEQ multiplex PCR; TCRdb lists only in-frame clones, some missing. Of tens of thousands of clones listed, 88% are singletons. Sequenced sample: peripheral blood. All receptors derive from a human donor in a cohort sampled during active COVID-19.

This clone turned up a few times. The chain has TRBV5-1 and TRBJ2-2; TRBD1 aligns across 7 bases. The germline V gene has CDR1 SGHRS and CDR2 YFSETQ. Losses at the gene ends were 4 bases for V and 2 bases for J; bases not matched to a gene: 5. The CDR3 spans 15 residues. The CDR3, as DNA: TGCGCCAGCAGCCTTTGGGACAGCAACACCGGGGAGCTGTTTTTT. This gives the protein CASSLWDSNTGELFF.

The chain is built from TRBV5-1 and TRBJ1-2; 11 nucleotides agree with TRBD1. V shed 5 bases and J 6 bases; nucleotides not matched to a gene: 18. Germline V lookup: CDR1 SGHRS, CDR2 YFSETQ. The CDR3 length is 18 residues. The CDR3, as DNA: TGCGCCAGCAGTCCCCGTGTATATGGACAGGGGGCGTCGGATGGCTACACCTTC. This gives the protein CASSPRVYGQGASDGYTF.

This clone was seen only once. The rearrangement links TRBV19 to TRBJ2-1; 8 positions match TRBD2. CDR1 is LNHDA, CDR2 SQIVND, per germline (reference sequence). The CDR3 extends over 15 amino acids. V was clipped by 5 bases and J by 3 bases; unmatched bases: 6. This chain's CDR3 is CASSFSGRSYNEQFF. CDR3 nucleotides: TGTGCCAGTAGTTTCAGCGGGAGAAGCTACAATGAGCAGTTCTTC.

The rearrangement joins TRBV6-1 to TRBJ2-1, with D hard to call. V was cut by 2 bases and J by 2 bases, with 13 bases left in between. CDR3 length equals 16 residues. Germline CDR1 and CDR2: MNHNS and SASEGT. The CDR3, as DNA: TGTGCCAGCAGTGAAACCCTCCTTGGCCCCTACAATGAGCAGTTCTTC. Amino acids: CASSETLLGPYNEQFF.

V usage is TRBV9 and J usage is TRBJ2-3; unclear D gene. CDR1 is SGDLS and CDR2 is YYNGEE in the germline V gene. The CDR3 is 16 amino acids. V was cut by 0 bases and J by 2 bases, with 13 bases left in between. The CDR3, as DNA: TGTGCCAGCAGCGTAGGTCACACAGCTCCCACAGATACGCAGTATTTT. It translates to CASSVGHTAPTDTQYF.

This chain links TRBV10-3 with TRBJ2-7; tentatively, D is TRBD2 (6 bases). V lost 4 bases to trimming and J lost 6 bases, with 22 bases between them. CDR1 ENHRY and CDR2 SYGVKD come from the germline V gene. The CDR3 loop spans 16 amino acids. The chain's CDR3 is CAISVVGPGVAGEQYF. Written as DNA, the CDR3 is TGTGCCATCAGTGTGGTGGGGCCGGGGGTGGCTGGCGAGCAGTACTTC.

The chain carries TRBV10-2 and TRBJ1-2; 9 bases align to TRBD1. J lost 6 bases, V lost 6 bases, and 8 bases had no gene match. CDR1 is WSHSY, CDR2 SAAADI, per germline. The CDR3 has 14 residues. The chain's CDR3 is CASRPGTGRHGYTF. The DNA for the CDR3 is TGCGCCAGCAGACCCGGGACAGGGAGACATGGCTACACCTTC.

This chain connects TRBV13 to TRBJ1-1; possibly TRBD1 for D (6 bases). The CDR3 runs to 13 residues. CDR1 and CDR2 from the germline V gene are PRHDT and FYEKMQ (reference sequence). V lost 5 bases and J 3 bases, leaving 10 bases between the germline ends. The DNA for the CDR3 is TGTGCCAGCAGCCAGGACAGAGACACTGAAGCTTTCTTT. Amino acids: CASSQDRDTEAFF. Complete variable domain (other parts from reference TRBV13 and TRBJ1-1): AAGVIQSPRHLIKEKRETATLKCYPIPRHDTVYWYQQGPGQDPQFLISFYEKMQSDKGSIPDRFSAQQFSDYHSELNMSSLELGDSALYFCASSQDRDTEAFFGQGTRLTVV.

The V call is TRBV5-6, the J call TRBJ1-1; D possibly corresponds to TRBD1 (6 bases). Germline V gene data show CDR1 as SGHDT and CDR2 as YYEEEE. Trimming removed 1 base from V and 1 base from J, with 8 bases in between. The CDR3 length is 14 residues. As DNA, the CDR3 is TGTGCCAGCAGCTTGAGGGGGAGGAACACTGAAGCTTTCTTT. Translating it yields CASSLRGRNTEAFF.

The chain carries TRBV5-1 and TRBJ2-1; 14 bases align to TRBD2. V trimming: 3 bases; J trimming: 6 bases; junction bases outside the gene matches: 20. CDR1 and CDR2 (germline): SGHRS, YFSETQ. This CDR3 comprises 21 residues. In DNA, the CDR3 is TGCGCCAGCAGCTCCGGAAGGGAGGGGTGGGGACTAGCGGGAGCCGGCAATGAGCAGTTCTTC. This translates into CASSSGREGWGLAGAGNEQFF.

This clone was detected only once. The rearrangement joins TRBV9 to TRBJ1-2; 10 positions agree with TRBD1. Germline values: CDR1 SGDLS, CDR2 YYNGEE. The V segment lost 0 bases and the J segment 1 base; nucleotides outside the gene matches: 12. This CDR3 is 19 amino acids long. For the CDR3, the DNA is TGTGCCAGCAGCGTAGATTTTCGACAGGGGGCAAAGATTAACTATGGCTACACCTTC. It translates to CASSVDFRQGAKINYGYTF.